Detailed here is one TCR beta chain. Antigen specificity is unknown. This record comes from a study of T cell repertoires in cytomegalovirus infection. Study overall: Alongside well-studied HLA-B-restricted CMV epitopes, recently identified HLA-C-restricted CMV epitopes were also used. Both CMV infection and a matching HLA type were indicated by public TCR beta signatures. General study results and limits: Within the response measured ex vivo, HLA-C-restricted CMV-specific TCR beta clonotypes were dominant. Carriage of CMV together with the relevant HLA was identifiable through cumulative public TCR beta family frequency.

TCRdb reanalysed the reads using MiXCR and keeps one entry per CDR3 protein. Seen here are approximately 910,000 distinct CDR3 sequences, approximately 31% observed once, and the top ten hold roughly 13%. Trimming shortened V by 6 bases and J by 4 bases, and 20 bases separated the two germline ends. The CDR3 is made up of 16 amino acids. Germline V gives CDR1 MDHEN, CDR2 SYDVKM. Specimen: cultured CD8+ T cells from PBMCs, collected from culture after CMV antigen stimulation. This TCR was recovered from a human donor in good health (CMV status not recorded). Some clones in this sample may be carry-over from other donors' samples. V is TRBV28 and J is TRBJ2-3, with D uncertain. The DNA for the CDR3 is TGTGCCAGCAGAAAACATGGCGGTCCCCTCTCAGATACGCAGTATTTT. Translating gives CASRKHGGPLSDTQYF.